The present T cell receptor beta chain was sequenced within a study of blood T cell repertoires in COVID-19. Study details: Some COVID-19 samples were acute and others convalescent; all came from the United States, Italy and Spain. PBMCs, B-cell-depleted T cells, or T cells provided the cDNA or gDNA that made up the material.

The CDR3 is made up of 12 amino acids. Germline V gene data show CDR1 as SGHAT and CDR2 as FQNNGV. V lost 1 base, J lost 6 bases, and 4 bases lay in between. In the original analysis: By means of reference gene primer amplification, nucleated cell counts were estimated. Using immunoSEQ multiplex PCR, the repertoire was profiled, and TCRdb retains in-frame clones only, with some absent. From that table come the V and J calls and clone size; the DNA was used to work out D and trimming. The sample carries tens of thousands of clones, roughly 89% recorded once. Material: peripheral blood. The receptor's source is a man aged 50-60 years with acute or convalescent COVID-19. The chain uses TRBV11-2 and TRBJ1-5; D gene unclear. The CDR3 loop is CASSLGGQPQHF. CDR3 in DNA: TGTGCCAGCAGCTTAGGCGGTCAGCCCCAGCATTTT.